The 3 T cell receptor beta chains below were found in one sample sequenced in a study of cytomegalovirus exposure and HLA in healthy donors. Primers for the PCR totalled 60 Vbeta and 13 Jbeta. TCRdb's copy holds only in-frame clones and misses some; the assay was immunoSEQ multiplex PCR. The profile shows approximately 46,000 clones, around three quarters of them singletons. The sequenced sample was PBMCs. The receptors derive from a man aged 30 to 39 in good health and CMV-seronegative.

The chain couples TRBV5-4 to TRBJ2-7, with TRBD2 identical over 8 bases. The V and J ends lost 2 bases and 6 bases, in that order; junction bases with no gene match: 10. Germline V CDR1 and CDR2: SGHNT, YYREEE (reference sequence). The CDR3 sequence is 15 residues long. CDR3 residues: CASSFPRTSLPEQYF. The CDR3, as DNA: TGTGCCAGCAGCTTTCCTAGGACTAGCCTGCCCGAGCAGTACTTC. Supplemented by reference TRBV5-4 and TRBJ2-7, the full variable domain reads ETGVTQSPTHLIKTRGQQVTLRCSSQSGHNTVSWYQQALGQGPQFIFQYYREEENGRGNFPPRFSGLQFPNYSSELNVNALELDDSALYLCASSFPRTSLPEQYFGPGTRLTVT.

This chain connects TRBV27 to TRBJ2-1, with 12 bases matching TRBD2. Trimming took 6 bases from V and 1 from J; bases not matched to a gene: 7. CDR1 is MNHEY and CDR2 is SMNVEV in the germline V gene (reference sequence). CDR3 size: 17 residues. This CDR3 is CASRTQLAGGSYNEQFF. DNA of the CDR3: TGTGCCAGCAGAACCCAACTAGCGGGAGGTTCCTACAATGAGCAGTTCTTC.

The CDR3 spells CASGLDRTEAFF. The CDR3 nucleotides read TGTGCTAGTGGTTTGGACAGGACTGAAGCTTTCTTT. V usage is TRBV12-5 and J usage is TRBJ1-1, with D perhaps TRBD1 (5 bases). Per the germline V gene, CDR1 is LGHNT and CDR2 is FRNRAP. CDR3 size: 12 residues. Between the trimmed V and J ends, which lost 1 base and 5 bases, there was a span of 5 bases.